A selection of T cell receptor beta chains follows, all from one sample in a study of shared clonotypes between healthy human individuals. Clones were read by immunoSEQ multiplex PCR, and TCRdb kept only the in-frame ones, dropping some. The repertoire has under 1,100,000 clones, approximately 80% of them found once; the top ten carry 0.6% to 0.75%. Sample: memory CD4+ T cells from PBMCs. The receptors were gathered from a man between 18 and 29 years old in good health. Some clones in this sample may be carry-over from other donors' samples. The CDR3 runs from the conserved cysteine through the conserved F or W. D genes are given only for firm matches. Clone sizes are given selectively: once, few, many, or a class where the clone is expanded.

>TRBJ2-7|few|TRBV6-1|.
TGTGCCAGCATCCGAAGGCGGTCCTCCTACGAGCAGTACTTC
CASIRRRSSYEQYF
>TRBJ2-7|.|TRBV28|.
TGTGCCAGCAGGGCCTACGAGCAGTACTTC
CASRAYEQYF
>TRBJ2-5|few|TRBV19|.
TGTGCCAGTAGTATAGTTGGTCAAGGGCAGGGGGAGACCCAGTACTTC
CASSIVGQGQGETQYF
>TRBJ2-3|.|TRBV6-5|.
TGTGCCAGCAGTTACTGGGGAGGAGATACGCAGTATTTT
CASSYWGGDTQYF
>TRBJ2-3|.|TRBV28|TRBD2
TGTGCCGCCCAAGCGGGAGGGCCCCCAGATACGCAGTATTTT
CAAQAGGPPDTQYF
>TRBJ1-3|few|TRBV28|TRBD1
TGTGCCAGCAGTCAACAGGGGGCTGGAAACACCATATATTTT
CASSQQGAGNTIYF
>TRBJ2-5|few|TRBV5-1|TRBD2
TGCGCCAGCAGCTCCCTAGCGGGAGAAGAGACCCAGTACTTC
CASSSLAGEETQYF
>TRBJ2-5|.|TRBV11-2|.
TGTGCCAGCAGCCCGGGACCCTTCGGAGAGACCCAGTACTTC
CASSPGPFGETQYF
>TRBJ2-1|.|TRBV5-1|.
TGCGCCAGCAGCTTGGGGCTAGTTTATATCAATGAGCAGTTCTTC
CASSLGLVYINEQFF
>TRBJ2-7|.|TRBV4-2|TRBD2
TGTGCCAGCAGCCGGATGACTAGCGGTACCTACGAGCAGTACTTC
CASSRMTSGTYEQYF
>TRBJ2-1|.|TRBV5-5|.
TGTGCCAGCAGCCGGGCAGGGTCTAACAATGAGCAGTTCTTC
CASSRAGSNNEQFF
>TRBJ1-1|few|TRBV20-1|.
TGCAGTGTCTCCTCCCGGACTGAAGCTTTCTTT
CSVSSRTEAFF
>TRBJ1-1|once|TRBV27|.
TGTGCCAGCAGTCCCGGACGGTACACTGAAGCTTTCTTT
CASSPGRYTEAFF
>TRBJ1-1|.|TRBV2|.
TGTGCCAGCAGGACCGGGACAAGGAACACTGAAGCTTTCTTT
CASRTGTRNTEAFF
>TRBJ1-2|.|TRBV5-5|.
TGTGCCAGCAGCTTTAGTGACGCTGGCTACACCTTC
CASSFSDAGYTF
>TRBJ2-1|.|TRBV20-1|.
TGCAGTGCTAGGAGCTATGAGCAGTTCTTC
CSARSYEQFF
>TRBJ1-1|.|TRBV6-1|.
TGTGCCAGCAGTGGCCGGACAGTTAACACTGAAGCTTTCTTT
CASSGRTVNTEAFF
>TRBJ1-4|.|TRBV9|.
TGTGCCAGCAGCGGGCTCGGGGCAGGTAGTGAAAAACTGTTTTTT
CASSGLGAGSEKLFF
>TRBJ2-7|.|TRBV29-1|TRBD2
TGCAGCGTTGTCGGGTGGGGATCTGGGACTAGCGGGAGCAACGAGCAGTACTTC
CSVVGWGSGTSGSNEQYF
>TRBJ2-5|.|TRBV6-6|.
TGCGCCAGCAGTTTAGAGCTACAAGAGACCCAGTACTTC
CASSLELQETQYF
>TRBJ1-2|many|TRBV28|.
TGTGCCAGCAGTCACAGGGACGGCTACACCTTC
CASSHRDGYTF
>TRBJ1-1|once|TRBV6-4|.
TGTGCCAGCAGTGACTGGGGTCAAGCTTTCTTT
CASSDWGQAFF
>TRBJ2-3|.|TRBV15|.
TGTGCCACCAGCCCCCCCCCTCTCGCAGATACGCAGTATTTT
CATSPPPLADTQYF
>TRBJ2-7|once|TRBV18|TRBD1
TGTGCCAGCTCGCGGGACAGGGACTACGAGCAGTACTTC
CASSRDRDYEQYF
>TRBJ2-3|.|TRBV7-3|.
TGTGCCAGCAGCTTATCGCCCACAGATACGCAGTATTTT
CASSLSPTDTQYF
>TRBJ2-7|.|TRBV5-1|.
TGCGCCAGCAGCTTCGGGGACGCCCTCTACGAGCAGTACTTC
CASSFGDALYEQYF
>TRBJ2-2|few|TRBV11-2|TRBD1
TGTGCCAGCATCGATCCGGGACAGGGAAAAACCGGGGAGCTGTTTTTT
CASIDPGQGKTGELFF
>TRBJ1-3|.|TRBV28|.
TGTGCCAGCAGTCCCGGGCTGGATCGGGACACCATATATTTT
CASSPGLDRDTIYF
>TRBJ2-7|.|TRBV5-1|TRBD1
TGCGCCAGCAGCTTTCGACAGGGACGATACGAGCAGTACTTC
CASSFRQGRYEQYF
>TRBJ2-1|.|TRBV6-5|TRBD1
TGTGCCAGCAGCGGGACAGGGAACAGATACAATGAGCAGTTCTTC
CASSGTGNRYNEQFF
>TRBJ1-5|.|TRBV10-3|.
TGTGCCATCAGTGAGTCAGATGGGGGGGAAGCCCAGCATTTT
CAISESDGGEAQHF
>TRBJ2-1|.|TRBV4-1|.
TGCGCCAGCAGCGCCGGGAATGAGCAGTTCTTC
CASSAGNEQFF
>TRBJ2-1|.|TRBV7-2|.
TGTGCCAGCAGCGAACTAGCCCCCTCCTACAATGAGCAGTTCTTC
CASSELAPSYNEQFF
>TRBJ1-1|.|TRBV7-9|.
TGTGCCAGCAGCTTAGACAGCGGCACTGAAGCTTTCTTT
CASSLDSGTEAFF
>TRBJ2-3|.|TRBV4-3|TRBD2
TGCGCCAGCAGCCAAGAGAGCGGGAGTTACACGCAGTATTTT
CASSQESGSYTQYF
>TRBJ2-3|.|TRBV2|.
TGTGCCAGCAGTGAAGCTAGCGGCTCGCGCACAGATACGCAGTATTTT
CASSEASGSRTDTQYF
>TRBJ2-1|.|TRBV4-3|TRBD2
TGCGCCAGCAGCCGAGATCCGGGACTAGTAGCATACAATGAGCAGTTCTTC
CASSRDPGLVAYNEQFF
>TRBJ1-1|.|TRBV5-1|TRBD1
TGCGCCAGCAGCGTGGACAGGGGATGGACTGAAGCTTTCTTT
CASSVDRGWTEAFF
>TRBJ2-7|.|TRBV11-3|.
TGTGCCAGCAGCTTAGGACGTTGCCAGGCGGGCTCCTACGAGCAGTACTTC
CASSLGRCQAGSYEQYF
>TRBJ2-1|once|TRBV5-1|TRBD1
TGCGCCAGCAGCTCGACGCAGGGGGCGAGCTCCTACAATGAGCAGTTCTTC
CASSSTQGASSYNEQFF
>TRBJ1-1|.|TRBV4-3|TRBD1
TGCGCCAGCAGCCTAACAGGGGAAGTTTACACTGAAGCTTTCTTT
CASSLTGEVYTEAFF
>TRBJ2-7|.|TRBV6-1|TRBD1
TGTGCCAGCAGTGGGGACAGGACCTCCTACGAGCAGTACTTC
CASSGDRTSYEQYF
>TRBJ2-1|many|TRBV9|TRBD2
TGTGCCAGCAGCGTAGAGGCCGGACTAGCGGGAGGGCCATCCAATGAGCAGTTCTTC
CASSVEAGLAGGPSNEQFF
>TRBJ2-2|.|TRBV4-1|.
TGCGCCAGCAGCCTCACCCAGGGCTCGGGAACCGGGGAGCTGTTTTTT
CASSLTQGSGTGELFF
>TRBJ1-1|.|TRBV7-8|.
TGTGCCAGCAGCGCCGGGGGGCCCGAAGCTTTCTTT
CASSAGGPEAFF
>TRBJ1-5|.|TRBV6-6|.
TGTGCCAGCAAAGGGACATCTTCTTATCAGCCCCAGCATTTT
CASKGTSSYQPQHF
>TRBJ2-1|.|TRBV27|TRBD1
TGTGCCAGCAGTCTCGACAGGGGCCACTACAATGAGCAGTTCTTC
CASSLDRGHYNEQFF
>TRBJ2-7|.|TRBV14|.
TGTGCCAGCAGCCAGCAACTCCAGATTCCCCCCTACGAGCAGTACTTC
CASSQQLQIPPYEQYF
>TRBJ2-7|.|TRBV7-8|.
TGTGCCAGCAGCTTTTCGGGCCTAAGCTACGAGCAGTACTTC
CASSFSGLSYEQYF
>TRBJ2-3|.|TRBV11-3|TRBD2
TGTGCCAGCAGCTTAGGGGGGGGAGCCACACACACAGATACGCAGTATTTT
CASSLGGGATHTDTQYF
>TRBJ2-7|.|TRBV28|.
TGTGCCAGCAGTTTATCCCGGACAGCCTACGAGCAGTACTTC
CASSLSRTAYEQYF
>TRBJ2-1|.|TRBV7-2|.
TGTGCCAGCAGCCCCCCCGGAGCCTCCTACAATGAGCAGTTCTTC
CASSPPGASYNEQFF
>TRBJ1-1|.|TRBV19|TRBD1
TGTGCCAGTAGTGGGACAGGGGGCGGAAGGACTGAAGCTTTCTTT
CASSGTGGGRTEAFF
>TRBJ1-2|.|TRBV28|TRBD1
TGTGCCAGCCGTTTGACAGGGGCTAACTATGGCTACACCTTC
CASRLTGANYGYTF